This T cell receptor (beta chain) was identified in a study of T cell clusters in autoimmune cytopenias. Findings and limits, study-wide: Primary autoimmune cytopenia patients appeared to lack physiological T cell clusters present in healthy donors.

As to this clonotype: Its target is unknown.

TRB rearrangements were amplified by touch-down multiplex PCR with mixed TRB-A/B primers. After re-calling the multiplex PCR reads, TCRdb lists one entry per CDR3 protein, DNA absent. The sample has around 9,800 distinct CDR3 sequences. This CDR3 spans 12 amino acids. The germline gives CDR1 GTSNPN, CDR2 SVGIG (reference sequence). Each sample's input was 250 ng genomic DNA, 30,000 to 45,000 genome equivalents. This sample was also put to use in a study of T cell repertoires in aging, cancer and after chemotherapy. That publication notes: Clear clonal overlap appeared across healthy donor samples taken over several months to years. No conclusions about immunological memory after chemotherapy can be drawn from the repertoire data.

The chain recombines TRBV30 with TRBJ2-7. This TCR derives from a human donor in good health. Sequencing used peripheral blood. CDR3 in amino acids: CAWRAATYEQYF.